These 28 T cell receptor beta chains originate from one sample sequenced in a study of shared clonotypes between healthy human individuals. CD8 cells classed as naive were CD45RO-negative and positively selected for CCR7, excluding terminally differentiated effector memory CD45RA+ cells. Some clones are missing from TCRdb's copy, which holds only in-frame ones; the method was immunoSEQ multiplex PCR. This table has about 2 million clones, approximately 95% appearing once. Sequenced sample: naive CD8+ T cells sorted from blood. The source of these receptors is a man aged 18 to 29 in good health.

This clone appeared once. The chain is built from TRBV7-2 and TRBJ1-1, with D possibly matching TRBD1 (6 bases). The ends were cut back, 1 base at V and 5 bases at J, with 14 bases in the middle. Germline V CDR1 and CDR2: SGHTA, FQGNSA. This CDR3 region has 15 residues. CDR3 bases: TGTGCCAGCAGCTTAGTGCGGGGGCCTAGGACTGAAGCTTTCTTT. Protein product: CASSLVRGPRTEAFF. Full variable domain (missing parts from reference TRBV7-2 and TRBJ1-1): GAGVSQSPSNKVTEKGKDVELRCDPISGHTALYWYRQSLGQGLEFLIYFQGNSAPDKSGLPSDRFSAERTGGSVSTLTIQRTQQEDSAVYLCASSLVRGPRTEAFFGQGTRLTVV.

The chain recombines TRBV5-1 with TRBJ2-1, with D perhaps matching TRBD2 (6 bases). Trimming took 7 bases from V and 6 from J, leaving 14 bases between them. The germline V gene encodes CDR1 SGHRS and CDR2 YFSETQ. The length of the CDR3 is 13 residues. CDR3 protein: CASGLGGGNEQFF. The DNA of the CDR3 is TGCGCCAGCGGGCTGGGAGGCGGCAATGAGCAGTTCTTC.

As for this clone: Germline is not matched at one junction end, which may reflect a read error. The V gene is TRBV6-5, the J gene TRBJ2-1, with D tentatively TRBD1 (5 bases). Germline V gene lookup returns CDR1 MNHEY and CDR2 SVGAGI. The length of the CDR3 is 9 residues. This CDR3 is CASGAERFF. The CDR3 DNA sequence: TGTGCCAGCGGGGCTGAGCGGTTCTTC.

The chain uses TRBV2 and TRBJ2-7; D is possibly TRBD2 (7 bases). The CDR3 has 15 amino acids. Germline V gene sequence: CDR1 SNHLY, CDR2 FYNNEI. V lost 2 bases and J lost 2, with 13 bases in between. The CDR3 loop is CASSERKGGPYEQYF. In nucleotides, the CDR3 is TGTGCCAGCAGTGAACGGAAGGGGGGGCCCTACGAGCAGTACTTC.

In its sample, this clone was seen once. This chain uses TRBV7-9 with TRBJ2-2; D may be TRBD1 or TRBD2 (5 bases each). Trimming cost V 5 bases and J 11 bases, with 6 bases left between them. There are 10 residues in the CDR3. Germline V gene data show CDR1 as SEHNR and CDR2 as FQNEAQ (reference sequence). CDR3 nucleotides: TGTGCCAGCAGCGGGGGAGAGCTGTTTTTT. Protein product: CASSGGELFF.

In this sample, this clone turned up once. The chain links TRBV19 to TRBJ2-7; D remains unclear. V lost 5 bases, J lost 0 bases, and 17 bases lay in between. The CDR3 is 16 amino acids. Germline V gene data show CDR1 as LNHDA and CDR2 as SQIVND (reference sequence). The CDR3 DNA is TGTGCCAGTAGTGCCTCTGTGGGCCCCCCCTCCTACGAGCAGTACTTC. It codes for CASSASVGPPSYEQYF.

The chain links TRBV27 to TRBJ1-2; D is ambiguous. Germline CDR1 MNHEY, CDR2 SMNVEV (reference sequence). Trimming shortened V by 2 bases and J by 3 bases, and 16 bases separated the two germline ends. CDR3 size: 16 residues. The CDR3 spells CASSLSGGEVDYGYTF. Written as DNA, the CDR3 is TGTGCCAGCAGTTTAAGCGGCGGAGAGGTAGACTATGGCTACACCTTC.

This clone was observed once. The chain recombines TRBV6-5 with TRBJ2-1; possibly TRBD1 or TRBD2 for D (6 bases each). Looked up from germline, CDR1 is MNHEY and CDR2 is SVGAGI. V was trimmed by 2 bases and J by 0 bases, leaving 8 bases between them. CDR3 size: 15 residues. CDR3 nucleotide sequence: TGTGCCAGCAGTTACGGGGGGCACTCCTACAATGAGCAGTTCTTC. Translating it yields CASSYGGHSYNEQFF.

The V call is TRBV27, the J call TRBJ2-7; tentative D call: TRBD2 (7 bases). The CDR3 consists of 15 residues. Germline V lookup: CDR1 MNHEY, CDR2 SMNVEV (reference sequence). V was shortened by 2 bases and J by 7 bases, with 18 bases between the two germline ends. CDR3 loop: CASSLMAGAPREQYF. Here the CDR3 DNA reads TGTGCCAGCAGTTTAATGGCGGGGGCCCCGCGAGAGCAGTACTTC.

This sequence joins TRBV19 and TRBJ2-2; D possibly matches TRBD1 or TRBD2 (5 bases each). CDR1 and CDR2 (germline): LNHDA, SQIVND (reference sequence). V shed 3 bases and J shed 4 bases, with 9 bases lying between them. This CDR3 region has 14 residues. This chain's CDR3 is CASSMGVFTGELFF. The CDR3 DNA is TGTGCCAGTAGTATGGGGGTTTTCACCGGGGAGCTGTTTTTT.

The chain combines TRBV15 with TRBJ2-3; 8 bases agree with TRBD1. This CDR3 has 14 residues. Trimming removed 4 bases from V and 4 bases from J; junction bases left unmatched: 4. The germline V gene has CDR1 LNHNV and CDR2 YYDKDF (reference sequence). CDR3 region: CATSMTGEADTQYF. In DNA, the CDR3 is TGTGCCACCAGCATGACAGGGGAAGCAGATACGCAGTATTTT.

The chain uses TRBV19 and TRBJ2-2; the D gene is possibly TRBD2 (5 bases). Trimming pared 3 bases from V and 6 bases from J, leaving 8 bases between. The CDR3 runs to 13 residues. CDR1 and CDR2 from the germline V gene are LNHDA and SQIVND (reference sequence). The CDR3 loop reads CASSMRVSGELFF. DNA of the CDR3: TGTGCCAGTAGTATGAGGGTATCCGGGGAGCTGTTTTTT.

The CDR3 protein is CASSDISGANVLTF. As DNA, the CDR3 is TGTGCCAGCAGCGACATCTCTGGGGCCAACGTCCTGACTTTC. The chain carries TRBV2 and TRBJ2-6; D not certain. The V and J ends lost 6 bases and 0 bases respectively, with 6 bases between them. This CDR3 is built from 14 residues. Germline V lookup: CDR1 SNHLY, CDR2 FYNNEI. Full variable domain (missing parts from reference TRBV2 and TRBJ2-6): EPEVTQTPSHQVTQMGQEVILRCVPISNHLYFYWYRQILGQKVEFLVSFYNNEISEKSEIFDDQFSVERPDGSNFTLKIRSTKLEDSAMYFCASSDISGANVLTFGAGSRLTVL.

This chain joins TRBV28 and TRBJ1-3; D possibly corresponds to TRBD1 (5 bases). The CDR3 extends over 14 amino acids. Trimming took off 5 bases at V and 3 bases at J, with 11 bases between the two ends. CDR1 is MDHEN and CDR2 is SYDVKM in the germline V gene. This chain's CDR3 is CASSPVGGGNTIYF. CDR3 bases: TGTGCCAGCAGTCCGGTGGGGGGTGGAAACACCATATATTTT.

This clone came up once. The chain uses TRBV19 and TRBJ2-3, with D perhaps TRBD1 or TRBD2 (5 bases each). The length of the CDR3 is 16 residues. The V end was cut by 5 bases, the J end by 0 bases, with 15 bases between. Germline loops: CDR1 LNHDA, CDR2 SQIVND (reference sequence). The CDR3 bases are TGTGCCAGTAGTCTCACCGGGACGGCTAGCACAGATACGCAGTATTTT. Protein product: CASSLTGTASTDTQYF.

V is TRBV9 and J is TRBJ2-5; TRBD2 is a possible D gene (6 bases). The V and J ends lost 0 bases and 5 bases respectively, with 14 bases between them. CDR1 is SGDLS, CDR2 YYNGEE, per germline. CDR3 length: 15 amino acids. As DNA, the CDR3 is TGTGCCAGCAGCGTAGACTGGGGGGTTAGGGAGACCCAGTACTTC. This sequence encodes CASSVDWGVRETQYF.

J is TRBJ1-2 and V is TRBV10-3, with 7 nucleotides matching TRBD1. The germline CDR1 and CDR2 sequences are ENHRY and SYGVKD. V trimming: 11 bases; J trimming: 8 bases; junction bases outside the gene matches: 20. The CDR3 sequence is 15 residues long. CDR3 DNA sequence: TGTGCCGCCCGGGTCGCCTCACAGGGGCCGGGCGGCTACACCTTC. It yields the protein CAARVASQGPGGYTF.

This chain uses TRBV18 with TRBJ2-5; D is possibly TRBD1 or TRBD2 (5 bases each). Trimming removed 3 bases from V and 5 bases from J, with 16 bases in between. CDR1 KGHSH and CDR2 LQKENI come from the germline V gene. CDR3 length: 15 residues. DNA for the CDR3: TGTGCCAGCTCACCCCCCAAGGGACCTGGGGAGACCCAGTACTTC. The encoded protein is CASSPPKGPGETQYF.

The rearrangement links TRBV30 to TRBJ1-5, with D perhaps TRBD1 (5 bases). The CDR3 loop spans 15 amino acids. Germline values: CDR1 GTSNPN, CDR2 SVGIG (reference sequence). V lost 0 bases and J lost 0, with 9 bases in between. The CDR3 sequence: CAWSVGHSSNQPQHF. The DNA of the CDR3 is TGTGCCTGGAGTGTGGGGCATAGTAGCAATCAGCCCCAGCATTTT.

The rearrangement joins TRBV6-5 to TRBJ1-4; no firm D call. This CDR3 has 15 amino acids. V shed 6 bases and J shed 3 bases, with 14 bases lying between them. Germline CDR1 MNHEY, CDR2 SVGAGI. The DNA of the CDR3 is TGTGCCAGCAGCCTACAAGGGCAGCCTAATGAAAAACTGTTTTTT. It codes for CASSLQGQPNEKLFF.

The chain carries TRBV6-5 and TRBJ1-1, with TRBD1 matching over 12 bases. The V and J ends lost 4 bases and 6 bases, in that order; junction bases with no gene match: 3. The CDR3 has 14 amino acids. CDR1 and CDR2 from the germline V gene are MNHEY and SVGAGI. CDR3 DNA: TGTGCCAGCAGTTCCGGGACAGGGGGCCCTGAAGCTTTCTTT. Translation: CASSSGTGGPEAFF.

The chain carries TRBV5-6 and TRBJ1-1; D might be TRBD1 (6 bases). Between the trimmed V and J ends, which lost 1 base and 3 bases, there was a span of 16 bases. This CDR3 region has 16 residues. Per germline, CDR1 SGHDT and CDR2 YYEEEE. This CDR3 is CASSLSDRGFDTEAFF. CDR3 nucleotides: TGTGCCAGCAGCTTGTCGGACAGAGGGTTTGACACTGAAGCTTTCTTT.

The chain recombines TRBV7-9 with TRBJ2-2; no clear D. Trimming removed 5 bases at V and 9 bases at J, with 16 bases between. The CDR3 length is 14 residues. Germline CDR1 is SEHNR and CDR2 is FQNEAQ (reference sequence). The CDR3 sequence: CASSGRVEPRELFF. The DNA of the CDR3 is TGTGCCAGCAGCGGTCGGGTTGAGCCTAGGGAGCTGTTTTTT.

This chain links TRBV5-6 with TRBJ2-3, with no clear D. Per the germline V gene, CDR1 is SGHDT and CDR2 is YYEEEE. Trimming stripped 4 bases from V and 4 bases from J, with 19 bases between. The CDR3 covers 16 residues. DNA for the CDR3: TGTGCCAGCAGCCTTGCTCGGAGTTTTCTCCCAGATACGCAGTATTTT. It codes for CASSLARSFLPDTQYF.

As regards this clone: The same CDR3 arises from other DNA sequences in this sample as well. J is TRBJ2-7 and V is TRBV2; D gene unclear. The germline gives CDR1 SNHLY, CDR2 FYNNEI. V lost 5 bases to trimming and J lost 0 bases, with 8 bases between them. The CDR3 has 13 residues. The chain's CDR3 is CASSYLSSYEQYF. In DNA form, the CDR3 reads TGTGCCAGCAGTTACTTAAGCTCCTACGAGCAGTACTTC.

With regard to this clone: At the DNA level, this CDR3 is encoded by other sequences in the same sample as well. The chain couples TRBV5-6 to TRBJ2-1; D is possibly TRBD1 (5 bases). V lost 5 bases and J lost 4, with 10 bases in between. Germline V gene data show CDR1 as SGHDT and CDR2 as YYEEEE. The CDR3 has 13 residues. The CDR3 DNA sequence: TGTGCCAGCAGTTCGGACACGTACAATGAGCAGTTCTTC. Translated: CASSSDTYNEQFF.

V and J are TRBV7-9 and TRBJ1-1; no reliable D call. The length of the CDR3 is 13 residues. CDR1 and CDR2 from the germline V gene are SEHNR and FQNEAQ (reference sequence). Trimming removed 5 bases at V and 6 bases at J, with 13 bases between. In DNA form, the CDR3 reads TGTGCCAGCAGCCGGGGAGTAGGTCCTGAAGCTTTCTTT. It specifies CASSRGVGPEAFF.

V and J are TRBV9 and TRBJ2-7; TRBD1 might be the D (5 bases). The ends were cut back, 1 base at V and 3 bases at J, with 11 bases in the middle. The germline V gene encodes CDR1 SGDLS and CDR2 YYNGEE. The CDR3 runs to 14 residues. The DNA for the CDR3 is TGTGCCAGCAGCGTAAGGGGTACGGACTACGAGCAGTACTTC. Amino acid sequence: CASSVRGTDYEQYF.